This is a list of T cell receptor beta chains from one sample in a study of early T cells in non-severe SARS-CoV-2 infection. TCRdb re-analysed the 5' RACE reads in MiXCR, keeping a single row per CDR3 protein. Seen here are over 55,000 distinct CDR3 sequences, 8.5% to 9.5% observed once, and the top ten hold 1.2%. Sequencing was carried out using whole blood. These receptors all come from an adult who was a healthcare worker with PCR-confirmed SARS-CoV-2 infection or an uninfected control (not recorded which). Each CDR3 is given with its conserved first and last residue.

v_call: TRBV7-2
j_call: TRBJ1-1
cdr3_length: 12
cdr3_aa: CASSFEWTEAFF

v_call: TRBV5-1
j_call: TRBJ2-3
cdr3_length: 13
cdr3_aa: CASSFTVTDTQYF

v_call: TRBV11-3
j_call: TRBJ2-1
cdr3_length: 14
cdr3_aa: CASSRGAVTNEQFF

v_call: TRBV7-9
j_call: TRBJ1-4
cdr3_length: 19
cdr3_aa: CASSSRRTGEASSNEKLFF

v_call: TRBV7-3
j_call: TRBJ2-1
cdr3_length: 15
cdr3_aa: CASSLSGSPYNEQFF

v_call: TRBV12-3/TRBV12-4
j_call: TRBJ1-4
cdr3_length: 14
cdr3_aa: CASSSGVSHEKLFF

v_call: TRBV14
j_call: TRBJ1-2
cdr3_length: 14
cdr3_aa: CASSQDGVRPQDTF

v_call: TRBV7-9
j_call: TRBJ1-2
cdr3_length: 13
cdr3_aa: CASSPTDLYGYTF

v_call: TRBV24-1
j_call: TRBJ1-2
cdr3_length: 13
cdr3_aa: CATSVSGYNGYTF

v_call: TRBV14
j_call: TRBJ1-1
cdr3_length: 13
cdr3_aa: CASSRGTVTEAFF

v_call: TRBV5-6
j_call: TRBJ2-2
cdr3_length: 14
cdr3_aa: CASSLVQGPGELFF

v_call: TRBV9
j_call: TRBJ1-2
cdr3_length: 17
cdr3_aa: CASSVGGPGTNNYGYTF

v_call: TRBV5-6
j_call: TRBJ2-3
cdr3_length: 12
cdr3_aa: CASSLLTDTQYF

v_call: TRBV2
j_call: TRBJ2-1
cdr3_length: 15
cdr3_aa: CASSHGQGYYNEQFF

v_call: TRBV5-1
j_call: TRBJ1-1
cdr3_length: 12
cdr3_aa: CASSFSRDEAFF

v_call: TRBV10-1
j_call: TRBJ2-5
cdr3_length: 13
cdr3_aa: CASSEGYLETQYF

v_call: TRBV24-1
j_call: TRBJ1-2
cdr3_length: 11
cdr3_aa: CATSDSGGYTF

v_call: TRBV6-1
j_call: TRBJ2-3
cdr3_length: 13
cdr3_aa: CASSESGTDTQYF

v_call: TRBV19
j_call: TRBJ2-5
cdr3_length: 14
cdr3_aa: CASSMGQGAETQYF

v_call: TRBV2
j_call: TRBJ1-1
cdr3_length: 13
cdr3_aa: CASSDNWGTEAFF

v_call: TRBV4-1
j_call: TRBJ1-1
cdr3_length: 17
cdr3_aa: CASSQETGGVMNTEAFF

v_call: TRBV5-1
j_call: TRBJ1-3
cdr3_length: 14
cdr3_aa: CASSAGQGLDTIYF

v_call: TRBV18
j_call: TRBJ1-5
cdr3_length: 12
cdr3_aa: CASSSDMQPQHF

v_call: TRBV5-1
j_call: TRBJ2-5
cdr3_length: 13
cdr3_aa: CASSLYGAETQYF

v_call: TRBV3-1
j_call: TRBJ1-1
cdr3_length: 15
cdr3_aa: CASSPSENTSGRAFF

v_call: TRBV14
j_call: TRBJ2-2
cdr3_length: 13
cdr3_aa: CASSQQTTGELFF

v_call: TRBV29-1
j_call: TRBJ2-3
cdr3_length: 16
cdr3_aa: CSVVRTSGGATDTQYF

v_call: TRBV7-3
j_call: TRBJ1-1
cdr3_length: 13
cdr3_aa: CASSEQGDTEAFF

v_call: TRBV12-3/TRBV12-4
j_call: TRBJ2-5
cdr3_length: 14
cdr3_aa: CASSFWTEQETQYF

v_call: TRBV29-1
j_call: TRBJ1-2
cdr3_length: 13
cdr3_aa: CSVERTVPSGYTF

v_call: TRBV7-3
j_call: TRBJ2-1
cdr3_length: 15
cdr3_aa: CASSLIGGAYNEQFF

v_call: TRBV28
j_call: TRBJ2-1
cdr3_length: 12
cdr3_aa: CASSFLANEQFF

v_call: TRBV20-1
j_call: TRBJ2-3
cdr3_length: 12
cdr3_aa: CSGTVGTDTQYF

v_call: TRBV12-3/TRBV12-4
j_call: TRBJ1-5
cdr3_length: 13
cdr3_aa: CASNRGSGQPQHF

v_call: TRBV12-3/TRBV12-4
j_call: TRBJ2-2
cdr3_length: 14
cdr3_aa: CASRRDANTGELFF

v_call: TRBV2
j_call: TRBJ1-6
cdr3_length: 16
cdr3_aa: CASSDVGSSYNSPLHF

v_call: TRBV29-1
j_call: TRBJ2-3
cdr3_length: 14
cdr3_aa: CSVDPERFTDTQYF

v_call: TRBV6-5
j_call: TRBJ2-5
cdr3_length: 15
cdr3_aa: CASSYSYRAAETQYF

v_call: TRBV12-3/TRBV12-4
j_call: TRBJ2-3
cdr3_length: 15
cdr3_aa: CASSLGSGSTDTQYF

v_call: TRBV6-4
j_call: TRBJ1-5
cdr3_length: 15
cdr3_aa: CASSDRGVLNQPQHF

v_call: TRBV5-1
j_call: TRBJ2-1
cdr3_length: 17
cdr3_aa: CASSVRTSVASYNEQFF

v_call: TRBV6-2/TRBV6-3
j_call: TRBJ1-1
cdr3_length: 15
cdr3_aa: CASHSWGVVNTEAFF

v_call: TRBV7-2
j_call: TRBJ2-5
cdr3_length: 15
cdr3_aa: CASSFLAGGAETQYF

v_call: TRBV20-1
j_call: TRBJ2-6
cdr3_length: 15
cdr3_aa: CSASQGVTGANVLTF

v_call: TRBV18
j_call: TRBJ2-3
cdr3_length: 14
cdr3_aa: CASSPSSGADTQYF

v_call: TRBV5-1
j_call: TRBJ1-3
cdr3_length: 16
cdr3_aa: CASSPEGQGRRNTIYF

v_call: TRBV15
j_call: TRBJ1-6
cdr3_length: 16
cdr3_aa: CATSSGVWDRKVPLHF

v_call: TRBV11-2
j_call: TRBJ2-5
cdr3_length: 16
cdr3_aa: CASSLDFSGAFGTQYF

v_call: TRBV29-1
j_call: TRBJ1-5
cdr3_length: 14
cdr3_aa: CSVTGTRDNQPQHF

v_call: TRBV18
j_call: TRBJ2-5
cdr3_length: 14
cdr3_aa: CASSPANGQETQYF

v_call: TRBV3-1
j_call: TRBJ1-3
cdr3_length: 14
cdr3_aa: CASSQVGGRNTIYF

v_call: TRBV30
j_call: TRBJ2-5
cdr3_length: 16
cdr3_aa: CAWSGNSGDSGETQYF